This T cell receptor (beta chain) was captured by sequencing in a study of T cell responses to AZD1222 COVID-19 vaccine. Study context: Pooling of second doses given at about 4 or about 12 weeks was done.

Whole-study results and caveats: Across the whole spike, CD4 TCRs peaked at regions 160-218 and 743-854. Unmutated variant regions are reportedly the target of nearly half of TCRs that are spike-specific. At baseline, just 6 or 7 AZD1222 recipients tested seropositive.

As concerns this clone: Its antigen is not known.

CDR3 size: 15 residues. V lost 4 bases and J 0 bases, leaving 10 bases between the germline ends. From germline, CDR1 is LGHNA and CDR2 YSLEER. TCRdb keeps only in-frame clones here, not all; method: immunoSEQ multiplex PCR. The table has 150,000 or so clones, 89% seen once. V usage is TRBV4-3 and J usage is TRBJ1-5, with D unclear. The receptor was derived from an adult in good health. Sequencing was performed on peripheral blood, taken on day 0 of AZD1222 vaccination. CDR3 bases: TGCGCCAGCAGCCCCCTACACGATAGCAATCAGCCCCAGCATTTT. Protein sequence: CASSPLHDSNQPQHF.